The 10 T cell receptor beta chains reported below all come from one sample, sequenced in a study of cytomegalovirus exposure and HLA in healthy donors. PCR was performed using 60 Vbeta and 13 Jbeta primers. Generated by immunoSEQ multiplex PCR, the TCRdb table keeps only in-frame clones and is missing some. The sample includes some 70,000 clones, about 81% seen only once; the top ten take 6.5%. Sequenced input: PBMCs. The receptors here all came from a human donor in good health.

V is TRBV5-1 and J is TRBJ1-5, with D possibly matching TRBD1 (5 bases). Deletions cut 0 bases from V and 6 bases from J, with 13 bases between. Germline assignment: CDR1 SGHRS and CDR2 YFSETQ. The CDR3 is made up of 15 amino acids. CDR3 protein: CASSLAGGNFQPQHF. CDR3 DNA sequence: TGCGCCAGCAGCTTGGCCGGGGGGAATTTTCAGCCCCAGCATTTT.

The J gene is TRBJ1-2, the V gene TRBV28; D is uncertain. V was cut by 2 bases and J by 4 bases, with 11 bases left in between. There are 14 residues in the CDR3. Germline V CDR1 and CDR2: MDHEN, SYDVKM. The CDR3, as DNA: TGTGCCAGCAGTTTACCAGCTCGACTCTATGGCTACACCTTC. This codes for CASSLPARLYGYTF.

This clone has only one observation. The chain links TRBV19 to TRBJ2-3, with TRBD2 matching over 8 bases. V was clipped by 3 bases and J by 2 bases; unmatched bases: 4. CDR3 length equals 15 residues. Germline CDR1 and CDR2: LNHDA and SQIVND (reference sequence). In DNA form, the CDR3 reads TGTGCCAGTAGTATCTACGGGGGGGTCACAGATACGCAGTATTTT. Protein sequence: CASSIYGGVTDTQYF.

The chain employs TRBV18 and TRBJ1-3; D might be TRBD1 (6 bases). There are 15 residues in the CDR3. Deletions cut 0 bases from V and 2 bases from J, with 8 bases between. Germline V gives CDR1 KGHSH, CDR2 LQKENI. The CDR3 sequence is CASSPPGGPGNTIYF. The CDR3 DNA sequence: TGTGCCAGCTCACCACCGGGGGGGCCTGGAAACACCATATATTTT. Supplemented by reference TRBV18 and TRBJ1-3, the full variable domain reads NAGVMQNPRHLVRRRGQEARLRCSPMKGHSHVYWYRQLPEEGLKFMVYLQKENIIDESGMPKERFSAEFPKEGPSILRIQQVVRGDSAAYFCASSPPGGPGNTIYFGEGSWLTVV.

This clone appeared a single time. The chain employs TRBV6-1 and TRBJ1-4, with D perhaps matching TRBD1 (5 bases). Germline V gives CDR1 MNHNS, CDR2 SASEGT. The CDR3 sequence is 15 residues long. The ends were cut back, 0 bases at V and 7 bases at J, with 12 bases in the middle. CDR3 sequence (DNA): TGTGCCAGCAGTGAAGCGGGGCGCGCGGCTGAAAAACTGTTTTTT. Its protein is CASSEAGRAAEKLFF.

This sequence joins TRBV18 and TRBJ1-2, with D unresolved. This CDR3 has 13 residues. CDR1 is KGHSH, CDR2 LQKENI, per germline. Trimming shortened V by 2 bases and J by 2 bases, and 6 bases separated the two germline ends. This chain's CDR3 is CASSPIENYGYTF. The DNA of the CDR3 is TGTGCCAGCTCACCAATAGAGAACTATGGCTACACCTTC.

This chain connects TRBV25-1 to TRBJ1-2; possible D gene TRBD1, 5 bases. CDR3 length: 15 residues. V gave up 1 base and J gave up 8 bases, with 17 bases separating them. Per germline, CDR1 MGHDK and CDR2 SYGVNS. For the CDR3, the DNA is TGTGCCAGCAGTGAATCCGTCATCTACTCAGGGGGCTACACCTTC. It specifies CASSESVIYSGGYTF.

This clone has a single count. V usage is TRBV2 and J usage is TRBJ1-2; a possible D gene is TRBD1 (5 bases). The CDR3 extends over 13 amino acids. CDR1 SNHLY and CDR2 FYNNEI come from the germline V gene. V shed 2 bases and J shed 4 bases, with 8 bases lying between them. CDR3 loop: CASSERGFYGYTF. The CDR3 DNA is TGTGCCAGCAGTGAACGGGGGTTCTATGGCTACACCTTC.

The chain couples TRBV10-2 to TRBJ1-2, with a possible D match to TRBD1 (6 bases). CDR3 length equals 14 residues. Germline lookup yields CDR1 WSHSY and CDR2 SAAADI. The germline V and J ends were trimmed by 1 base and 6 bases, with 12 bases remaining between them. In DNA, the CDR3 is TGCGCCAGCAGTGAGTTCGGGACATTCGATGGCTACACCTTC. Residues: CASSEFGTFDGYTF.

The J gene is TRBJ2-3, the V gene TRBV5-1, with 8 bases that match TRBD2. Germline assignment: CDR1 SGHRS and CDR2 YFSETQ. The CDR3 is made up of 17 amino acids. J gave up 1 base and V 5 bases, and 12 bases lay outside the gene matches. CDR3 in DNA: TGCGCCAGCAGTTCGGGGGGGGGCCGTAGTGGCACAGATACGCAGTATTTT. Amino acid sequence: CASSSGGGRSGTDTQYF.